This T cell receptor beta chain was identified in a study of cytotoxic CD8 clonotypes in ibrutinib-treated CLL. For the study at large: Mean yields were about 260,000 productive templates and 90,000 or so productive rearrangements per sample.

V was clipped by 6 bases and J by 4 bases; unmatched bases: 5. Per germline, CDR1 MNHEY and CDR2 SVGAGI. There are 13 residues in the CDR3. Study-level findings and limits: Clonality went higher at ibrutinib response and then dropped back toward baseline at progression.

The table came from immunoSEQ multiplex PCR; TCRdb's copy has only in-frame clones and leaves some out. This sample has about 68,000 clones, with approximately 80% found just once. To note about this clone: No antigen is known for it.

The TCR sequence derives from a human donor with chronic lymphocytic leukemia. The material sequenced was PBMCs, taken at disease progression, from a patient treated with ibrutinib. The chain has TRBV6-5 and TRBJ1-2; 7 positions agree with TRBD1. CDR3 nucleotide sequence: TGTGCCAGCAGACGACAGGGCGGCTATGGCTACACCTTC. It translates to CASRRQGGYGYTF.